Below are 18 T cell receptor beta chains sequenced from a single sample in a study of CD8+CD57+ T cells in acquired aplastic anemia. Patients who underwent sequencing had shown CD8+CD57+ cell expansion by flow cytometry. Genomic DNA served as template for TCR beta VDJ and CDR3 profiling. One entry per CDR3 protein, called by TCRdb with MiXCR from the reads. The data show hundreds of thousands of distinct CDR3 sequences, over 25% seen once. The sample consisted of sorted CD4+, CD8+, or CD8+CD57+ T cells (not recorded which) from PBMCs. Receptors originate from a human donor with aplastic anemia.

This clonotype was seen ten or more times. This chain joins TRBV7-8 and TRBJ2-2; no reliable D call. This CDR3 has 13 amino acids. Germline V lookup: CDR1 SGHVS, CDR2 FQNEAQ. V was shortened by 3 bases and J by 6 bases, with 8 bases between the two germline ends. The DNA for the CDR3 is TGTGCCAGCAGCTTTCCCGTCCCCGGGGAGCTGTTTTTT. Protein sequence: CASSFPVPGELFF.

The rearrangement joins TRBV25-1 to TRBJ2-5; 7 nucleotides line up with TRBD2. Germline assignment: CDR1 MGHDK and CDR2 SYGVNS. After removal of 8 bases from V and 3 bases from J, the junction contained 12 bases not matched to a gene. The CDR3 length is 15 residues. The DNA for the CDR3 is TGTGCCAGCTCGGCGGGGGTCCTGGGAGAAGAGACCCAGTACTTC. This sequence encodes CASSAGVLGEETQYF.

This clonotype showed up many times. V is TRBV15 and J is TRBJ2-1; D is perhaps TRBD2 (6 bases). The CDR3 covers 15 residues. Trimming cost V 0 bases and J 3 bases, with 9 bases left between them. Per the germline V gene, CDR1 is LNHNV and CDR2 is YYDKDF (reference sequence). The CDR3 DNA is TGTGCCACCAGCAGAGAGCGGGGTAGCTACAATGAGCAGTTCTTC. The encoded protein is CATSRERGSYNEQFF. Complete variable domain (other parts from reference TRBV15 and TRBJ2-1): DAMVIQNPRYQVTQFGKPVTLSCSQTLNHNVMYWYQQKSSQAPKLLFHYYDKDFNNEADTPDNFQSRRPNTSFCFLDIRSPGLGDTAMYLCATSRERGSYNEQFFGPGTRLTVL.

In this sample, this clonotype turned up many times. The V gene is TRBV15, the J gene TRBJ1-4, with D perhaps matching TRBD1 (6 bases). The CDR3 contains 14 residues. The ends were cut back, 0 bases at V and 8 bases at J, with 10 bases in the middle. The V gene's germline CDR1 is LNHNV and CDR2 YYDKDF (reference sequence). The CDR3 protein is CATSRDGGGEKLFF. In DNA form, the CDR3 reads TGTGCCACCAGCAGAGATGGCGGGGGCGAAAAACTGTTTTTT.

This clonotype occurred many times. The rearrangement joins TRBV10-1 to TRBJ2-5, with D perhaps TRBD2 (6 bases). CDR1 and CDR2 from the germline V gene are WNHNN and SYGVQD (reference sequence). The CDR3 is made up of 12 amino acids. V shed 8 bases and J shed 5 bases, with 12 bases lying between them. CDR3 sequence (DNA): TGCGCCAGCTCTAGCGACTGGGAGACCCAGTACTTC. This sequence encodes CASSSDWETQYF.

This clonotype came up a few times. The gene calls are TRBV12-3 or TRBV12-4 and TRBJ1-4, with 7 bases aligning to TRBD1. The J segment lost 5 bases and the V segment lost 6 bases, leaving 9 bases of the junction unmatched. The CDR3 is made up of 15 amino acids. The CDR3, as DNA: TGTGCCAGCAGCCCCTCCGGACAGGCAAATGAAAAACTGTTTTTT. It is translated as CASSPSGQANEKLFF.

This chain's CDR3 is CASSHAIGGYEQYF. In nucleotides, the CDR3 is TGCGCCAGCAGCCATGCCATTGGAGGCTACGAGCAGTACTTC. The gene calls are TRBV4-3 and TRBJ2-7, with a possible D match to TRBD2 (5 bases). This CDR3 has 14 residues. In germline, CDR1 is LGHNA, CDR2 YSLEER. The V end lost 3 bases, the J end lost 3 bases, and 12 bases lay between the germline ends.

This clonotype was seen only a few times. The gene calls are TRBV5-1 and TRBJ1-1, with D uncertain. CDR1 and CDR2 (germline): SGHRS, YFSETQ. Trimming took 0 bases from V and 4 from J, leaving 13 bases between them. CDR3 length equals 15 residues. The CDR3 loop reads CASSLDVAFLTEAFF. The CDR3 DNA is TGCGCCAGCAGCTTGGACGTGGCTTTCCTCACTGAAGCTTTCTTT.

This clonotype was recorded many times. The CDR3 DNA is TGCAGTGCTAGTTCCGATACGCAGTATTTT. Translating it yields CSASSDTQYF. This chain joins TRBV20-1 and TRBJ2-3; D not resolved. Germline V CDR1 and CDR2: DFQATT, SNEGSKA (reference sequence). This CDR3 region has 10 residues. Trimming took off 3 bases at V and 6 bases at J, with 4 bases between the two ends.

This clonotype has just a few counts. The J gene is TRBJ2-1, the V gene TRBV20-1, with 7 bases matching TRBD2. Germline CDR1 DFQATT, CDR2 SNEGSKA (reference sequence). This CDR3 has 15 residues. After removal of 0 bases from V and 5 bases from J, the junction contained 7 bases not matched to a gene. In DNA form, the CDR3 reads TGCAGTGCTAGAGAGCCTCTGGGGGGGGACAATGAGCAGTTCTTC. It codes for CSAREPLGGDNEQFF.

At least ten counts were recorded for this clonotype. The chain links TRBV20-1 to TRBJ2-7, with 7 positions matching TRBD2. Germline V CDR1 and CDR2: DFQATT, SNEGSKA (reference sequence). Losses at the gene ends were 4 bases for V and 3 bases for J; bases not matched to a gene: 6. This CDR3 comprises 13 residues. CDR3: CSANQREVYEQYF. The CDR3 DNA sequence: TGCAGTGCTAATCAGCGGGAAGTCTACGAGCAGTACTTC.

Remarks on this clonotype: A much larger clone differs from this one at a single base, so this may be a read error. The chain recombines TRBV20-1 with TRBJ2-3, with D perhaps TRBD2 (5 bases). The germline V gene encodes CDR1 DFQATT and CDR2 SNEGSKA (reference sequence). Trimming removed 3 bases from V and 2 bases from J, with 6 bases in between. CDR3 length: 12 amino acids. The CDR3: CSASGNTDTQYF. The CDR3 DNA reads TGCAGTGCTAGCGGGAACACAGATACGCAGTATTTT.

Only a few counts were recorded for this clonotype. The J gene is TRBJ2-1, the V gene TRBV7-3; D is undetermined. CDR3 length: 14 amino acids. V shed 5 bases and J shed 7 bases, with 15 bases lying between them. CDR1 and CDR2 (germline): SGHTA, FQGTGA. CDR3 sequence (DNA): TGTGCCAGCAGCCTAGGCCGTTGGCGGAATGAGCAGTTCTTC. As protein: CASSLGRWRNEQFF.

This clonotype was observed many times. The rearrangement joins TRBV2 to TRBJ1-2; no clear D gene. The ends were cut back, 4 bases at V and 5 bases at J, with 17 bases in the middle. Germline V gene lookup returns CDR1 SNHLY and CDR2 FYNNEI. This CDR3 is built from 15 residues. The CDR3 DNA sequence: TGTGCCAGCAGTGCTTTGGCGGCAGCTACATATGGCTACACCTTC. The encoded protein is CASSALAAATYGYTF.

The gene calls are TRBV30 and TRBJ1-2; a weak D match, TRBD1 (5 bases). CDR3 size: 17 residues. V lost 3 bases and J lost 5, with 25 bases in between. Germline V gene lookup returns CDR1 GTSNPN and CDR2 SVGIG (reference sequence). This CDR3 is CAWRRLDITGGNYGYTF. The CDR3 nucleotides read TGTGCCTGGAGAAGGCTTGACATAACGGGGGGTAATTATGGCTACACCTTC.

V gene TRBV6-1 combines with J gene TRBJ1-3, with D possibly TRBD1 on 6 matching bases. Trimming removed 8 bases at V and 2 bases at J, with 25 bases between. This CDR3 spans 18 amino acids. Germline CDR1 MNHNS, CDR2 SASEGT. CDR3 residues: CASAELIYGQPPGNTIYF. CDR3 nucleotide sequence: TGTGCCAGCGCCGAACTGATTTATGGACAGCCGCCTGGAAACACCATATATTTT.

This clonotype was seen at least ten times. The chain links TRBV25-1 to TRBJ1-5, with 8 bases matching TRBD1. With 7 bases clipped from V and 5 bases from J, the junction kept 22 bases outside the gene matches. Germline CDR1 reads MGHDK; CDR2 reads SYGVNS. This CDR3 is built from 19 residues. The CDR3 region is CASTNTGQGNVKSYQPQHF. As DNA, the CDR3 is TGTGCCAGCACTAACACTGGACAGGGCAACGTAAAATCCTATCAGCCCCAGCATTTT.

This clonotype was seen ten or more times. The chain uses TRBV11-2 and TRBJ1-5, with D hard to call. The V end was cut by 6 bases, the J end by 2 bases, with 14 bases between. Germline V gene data show CDR1 as SGHAT and CDR2 as FQNNGV. The CDR3 loop spans 15 amino acids. CDR3 region: CASSSGERGNQPQHF. CDR3 nucleotide sequence: TGTGCCAGCAGTAGTGGTGAGCGGGGCAATCAGCCCCAGCATTTT.